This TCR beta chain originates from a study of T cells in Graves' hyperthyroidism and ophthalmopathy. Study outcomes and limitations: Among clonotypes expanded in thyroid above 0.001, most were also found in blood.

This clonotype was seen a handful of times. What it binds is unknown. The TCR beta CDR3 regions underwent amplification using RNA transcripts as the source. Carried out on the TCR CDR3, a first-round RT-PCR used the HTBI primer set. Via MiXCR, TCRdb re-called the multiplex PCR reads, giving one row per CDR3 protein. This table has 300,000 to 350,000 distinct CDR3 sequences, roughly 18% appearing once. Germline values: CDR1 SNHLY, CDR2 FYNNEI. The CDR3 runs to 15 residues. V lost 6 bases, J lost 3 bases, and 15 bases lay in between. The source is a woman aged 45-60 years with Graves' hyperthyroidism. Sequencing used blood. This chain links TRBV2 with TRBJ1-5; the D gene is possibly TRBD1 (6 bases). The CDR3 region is CASSGTTTPNQPQHF. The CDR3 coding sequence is TGTGCCAGCAGCGGGACAACCACCCCCAATCAGCCCCAGCATTTT. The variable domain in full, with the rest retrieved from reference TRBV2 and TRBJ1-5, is EPEVTQTPSHQVTQMGQEVILRCVPISNHLYFYWYRQILGQKVEFLVSFYNNEISEKSEIFDDQFSVERPDGSNFTLKIRSTKLEDSAMYFCASSGTTTPNQPQHFGDGTRLSIL.